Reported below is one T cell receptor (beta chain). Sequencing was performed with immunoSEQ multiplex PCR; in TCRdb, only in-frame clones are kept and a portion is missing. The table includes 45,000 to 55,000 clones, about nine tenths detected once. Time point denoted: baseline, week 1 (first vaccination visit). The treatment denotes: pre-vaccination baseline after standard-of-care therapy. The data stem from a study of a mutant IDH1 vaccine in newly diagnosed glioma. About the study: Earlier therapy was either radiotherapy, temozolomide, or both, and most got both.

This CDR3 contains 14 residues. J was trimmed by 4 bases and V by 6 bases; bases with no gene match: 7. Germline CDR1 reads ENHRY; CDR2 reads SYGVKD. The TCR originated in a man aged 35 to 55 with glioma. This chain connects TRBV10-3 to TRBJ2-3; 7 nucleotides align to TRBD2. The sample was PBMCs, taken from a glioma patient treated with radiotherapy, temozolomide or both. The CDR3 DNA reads TGTGCCATCAGGGCGGGAGAGTCGGCAGATACGCAGTATTTT. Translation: CAIRAGESADTQYF.